Listed below are T cell receptor beta chains from one sample, sequenced in a study of sequential checkpoint blockade in melanoma. Sequencing was performed with immunoSEQ multiplex PCR; in TCRdb, only in-frame clones are kept and a portion is missing. The profile shows about 2,000 clones, approximately 20% of them singletons. The material was tumor tissue (inferred from file names), obtained from a patient given nivolumab and ipilimumab in sequence. The source of these receptors is a human donor with melanoma. Both conserved end residues are trimmed from each CDR3. The order of the fields is J gene, V gene, CDR3 protein.

j_gene: TRBJ1-4
v_gene: TRBV28
CDR3aa: ASSPGQGHEKLF

j_gene: TRBJ1-3
v_gene: TRBV30
CDR3aa: AWSGNDPWAGNTIY

j_gene: TRBJ2-1
v_gene: TRBV9
CDR3aa: ASSASIPSSSYNEQF

j_gene: TRBJ2-7
v_gene: TRBV28
CDR3aa: AASGTYYEQY

j_gene: TRBJ2-7
v_gene: TRBV9
CDR3aa: ASSPYRGLDYEQY

j_gene: TRBJ2-3
v_gene: TRBV11-3
CDR3aa: ASREPGQAGDTQY

j_gene: TRBJ2-3
v_gene: TRBV11-3
CDR3aa: ASSQTGGVDTQY

j_gene: TRBJ1-1
v_gene: TRBV30
CDR3aa: AWSGENTEAF

j_gene: TRBJ1-1
v_gene: TRBV29-1
CDR3aa: SVGVRARHTEAF

j_gene: TRBJ2-5
v_gene: TRBV10-3
CDR3aa: AISESTGAQETQY

j_gene: TRBJ2-7
v_gene: TRBV11-3
CDR3aa: ASSPGQGAYEQY

j_gene: TRBJ2-3
v_gene: TRBV4-1
CDR3aa: ASSQDWGAGTDTQY

j_gene: TRBJ2-5
v_gene: TRBV11-3
CDR3aa: ASNANRAQETQY

j_gene: TRBJ1-6
v_gene: TRBV11-3
CDR3aa: ASSLRTGGNNSPLH

j_gene: TRBJ2-5
v_gene: TRBV29-1
CDR3aa: SVASGTGETQY

j_gene: TRBJ1-4
v_gene: TRBV11-3
CDR3aa: ASSLDGRVNEKLF

j_gene: TRBJ2-1
v_gene: TRBV11-3
CDR3aa: ASSHQSGQGDEQF

j_gene: TRBJ2-1
v_gene: TRBV11-3
CDR3aa: ASSSGLSPLNEQF

j_gene: TRBJ1-6
v_gene: TRBV7-1
CDR3aa: ASWDRDNSPLH

j_gene: TRBJ2-5
v_gene: TRBV28
CDR3aa: ASSLTQGGGETQY

j_gene: TRBJ2-1
v_gene: TRBV30
CDR3aa: AWSAGIYNEQF

j_gene: TRBJ1-5
v_gene: TRBV28
CDR3aa: ASGQSYQPQH

j_gene: TRBJ2-3
v_gene: TRBV23-1
CDR3aa: ASSPKRSGTRVTDTQY

j_gene: TRBJ1-4
v_gene: TRBV23-1
CDR3aa: ASSLGDNEKLF

j_gene: TRBJ2-5
v_gene: TRBV11-3
CDR3aa: ASSLERQGGVETQY

j_gene: TRBJ1-2
v_gene: TRBV6-8
CDR3aa: ASRAKTGTKGYT

j_gene: TRBJ2-3
v_gene: TRBV11-3
CDR3aa: ASSLALTGVDTQY

j_gene: TRBJ2-7
v_gene: TRBV14
CDR3aa: ASSEQGYEQY

j_gene: TRBJ2-7
v_gene: TRBV28
CDR3aa: ASSLKLAGYQY

j_gene: TRBJ2-6
v_gene: TRBV9
CDR3aa: ASSAPRDSPGANVLT

j_gene: TRBJ2-5
v_gene: TRBV19
CDR3aa: ASSTSGTAQETQY

j_gene: TRBJ2-5
v_gene: TRBV28
CDR3aa: ASSPRDRGRETQY

j_gene: TRBJ1-1
v_gene: TRBV6-8
CDR3aa: ASSRRALMNTEAF

j_gene: TRBJ1-1
v_gene: TRBV29-1
CDR3aa: SAGVPGHKNTEAF

j_gene: TRBJ1-1
v_gene: TRBV11-3
CDR3aa: ASSFSGGDTEAF

j_gene: TRBJ1-4
v_gene: TRBV28
CDR3aa: ASSWDRGGEKLF

j_gene: TRBJ2-7
v_gene: TRBV11-3
CDR3aa: ASSPRDGTYEQY

j_gene: TRBJ1-1
v_gene: TRBV11-3
CDR3aa: ASSFGGISNTEAF

j_gene: TRBJ1-2
v_gene: TRBV9
CDR3aa: ASTQQGGNGYT

j_gene: TRBJ1-5
v_gene: TRBV6-8
CDR3aa: ASKETFNQPQH

j_gene: TRBJ2-2
v_gene: TRBV6-8
CDR3aa: ASTWFSGFHGELF

j_gene: TRBJ1-5
v_gene: TRBV11-3
CDR3aa: ASSLRPGQVRQPQH

j_gene: TRBJ1-3
v_gene: TRBV30
CDR3aa: AWKAAGNTIY

j_gene: TRBJ1-1
v_gene: TRBV6-7
CDR3aa: ASRMNTEAF

j_gene: TRBJ2-1
v_gene: TRBV10-2
CDR3aa: ASRLAGSYYNEQF

j_gene: TRBJ2-5
v_gene: TRBV6-8
CDR3aa: ASSYSLAGGQETQY

j_gene: TRBJ1-5
v_gene: TRBV6-8
CDR3aa: ASGRDNQPQH

j_gene: TRBJ1-2
v_gene: TRBV28
CDR3aa: ASSLGGYGYT

j_gene: TRBJ1-6
v_gene: TRBV6-7
CDR3aa: ASRTNSPLH

j_gene: TRBJ1-1
v_gene: TRBV5-1
CDR3aa: ASSRFGHANTEAF

j_gene: TRBJ1-4
v_gene: TRBV6-8
CDR3aa: ASIYPSYRRLNEKLF

j_gene: TRBJ2-3
v_gene: TRBV11-3
CDR3aa: ASSRRGGADTQY

j_gene: TRBJ1-5
v_gene: TRBV11-3
CDR3aa: ASSLGRFGQGGKSQPQH